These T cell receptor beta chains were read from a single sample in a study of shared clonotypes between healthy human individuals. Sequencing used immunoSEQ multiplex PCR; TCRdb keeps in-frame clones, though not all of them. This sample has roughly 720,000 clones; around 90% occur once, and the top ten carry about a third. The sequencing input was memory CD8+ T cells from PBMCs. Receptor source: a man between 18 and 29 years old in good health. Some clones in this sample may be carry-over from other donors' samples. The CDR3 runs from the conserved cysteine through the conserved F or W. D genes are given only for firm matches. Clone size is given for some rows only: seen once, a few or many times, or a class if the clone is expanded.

TGTGCCAGCAGCGATCCCGGGAAGGAGCAGTTCTTC | CASSDPGKEQFF | TRBV14 | 12 | - | TRBJ2-1 | -
TGTGCCAGCAGTAATCTAGCCCTCACCGGCACAGATACGCAGTATTTT | CASSNLALTGTDTQYF | TRBV27 | 16 | - | TRBJ2-3 | -
TGTGCCAGCAGCCTTGTTGGGAACACTGAAGCTTTCTTT | CASSLVGNTEAFF | TRBV7-8 | 13 | - | TRBJ1-1 | -
TGTGCCAGCAGCGGGAGTCAAACCGGGACACCCTCATCGGGAGTTGGCTACACCTTC | CASSGSQTGTPSSGVGYTF | TRBV9 | 19 | - | TRBJ1-2 | -
TGTGCCAGCAGTCCGACAGGAGCCTCCTACAATGAGCAGTTCTTC | CASSPTGASYNEQFF | TRBV27 | 15 | - | TRBJ2-1 | -
TGTGCCACCAGCAGAGACAGGAAGCCATATGAAGCTTTCTTT | CATSRDRKPYEAFF | TRBV15 | 14 | - | TRBJ1-1 | -
TGTGCCATCAGTGAGGGGACCCAAAGGTTCTTC | CAISEGTQRFF | TRBV10-3 | 11 | - | TRBJ2-1 | -
TGTGCCAGCAGCTTCTTATTTATCCCCGGGGAGCTGTTTTTT | CASSFLFIPGELFF | TRBV7-2 | 14 | - | TRBJ2-2 | -
TGTGCCAGTAATGATGGGCCAGGGTGGGGCTATGGCTACACCTTC | CASNDGPGWGYGYTF | TRBV19 | 15 | - | TRBJ1-2 | -
TGTGCCAGCAGTTTGGGGGCCAGGGACGGGGAGCTGTTTTTT | CASSLGARDGELFF | TRBV27 | 14 | - | TRBJ2-2 | -
TGCGCCAGCAGACTCCCGGGGACTAGCGGGAGTAATTCCCACGAGCAGTACTTC | CASRLPGTSGSNSHEQYF | TRBV10-1 | 18 | - | TRBJ2-7 | TRBD2
TGTGCCAGCAGCCCCAGGGACGGAAAAAAGTCAGATACGCAGTATTTT | CASSPRDGKKSDTQYF | TRBV7-9 | 16 | - | TRBJ2-3 | -
TGTGCCAGCAAGGGGACAGGGTCCTACAATGAGCAGTTCTTC | CASKGTGSYNEQFF | TRBV6-4 | 14 | - | TRBJ2-1 | TRBD1
TGTGCCAGCAGCCGACCGCTCACAGGGGTCCGTAGCTCTGGGGCCAACGTCCTGACTTTC | CASSRPLTGVRSSGANVLTF | TRBV9 | 20 | once | TRBJ2-6 | TRBD1
TGTGCCAGCAGCTTAGATCATCAGGTTGCTGGAAACACCATATATTTT | CASSLDHQVAGNTIYF | TRBV11-2 | 16 | - | TRBJ1-3 | -
TGTGCCAGCAGCCCCCTCGCAGCGTTCCCCACAGATACGCAGTATTTT | CASSPLAAFPTDTQYF | TRBV11-2 | 16 | once | TRBJ2-3 | -
TGTGCCAGCAGCCCCCGTCCCGGGACAGGTTCTGGGGCCAACGTCCTGACTTTC | CASSPRPGTGSGANVLTF | TRBV11-2 | 18 | - | TRBJ2-6 | TRBD1
TGTGCCAGCAGCGTAGATAGCGGTATACAAGAGACCCAGTACTTC | CASSVDSGIQETQYF | TRBV9 | 15 | - | TRBJ2-5 | -
TGTGCCAGCAGCTTATCATTTGAGACTAGCGGGAGCGAGCAGTACTTC | CASSLSFETSGSEQYF | TRBV7-9 | 16 | - | TRBJ2-7 | TRBD2
TGTGCCAGCAGTGAAGTGGAGGACACTGCAACTAATGAAAAACTGTTTTTT | CASSEVEDTATNEKLFF | TRBV2 | 17 | few | TRBJ1-4 | -
TGTGCCAGCAGCCGCGGACAGCGCAGCACAGATACGCAGTATTTT | CASSRGQRSTDTQYF | TRBV6-5 | 15 | - | TRBJ2-3 | -
TGTGCCAGCAGTTTTCCGGGACAGGGGACCTACGAGCAGTACTTC | CASSFPGQGTYEQYF | TRBV28 | 15 | - | TRBJ2-7 | TRBD1
TGTGCCAGCAGCTTACGACAGGGCAATCACAATGAGCAGTTCTTC | CASSLRQGNHNEQFF | TRBV7-9 | 15 | - | TRBJ2-1 | TRBD1
TGTGCCAGCAGCTCTAATCTAGCGGGATCAGGCACCGGGGAGCTGTTTTTT | CASSSNLAGSGTGELFF | TRBV13 | 17 | - | TRBJ2-2 | TRBD2
TGTGCCAGCAGTGTCCTAGGGAGAAGCACTGAAGCTTTCTTT | CASSVLGRSTEAFF | TRBV25-1 | 14 | few | TRBJ1-1 | -
TGTGCCAGCAGTGACGACGATTGGATGGACAGCGGCCGGCCCCAGCATTTT | CASSDDDWMDSGRPQHF | TRBV6-1 | 17 | - | TRBJ1-5 | -
TGTGCCAGCTCACCCTCCACTAGCTTCTACAATGAGCAGTTCTTC | CASSPSTSFYNEQFF | TRBV18 | 15 | - | TRBJ2-1 | -
TGCGCCAGCAGCCAAGATTTGGGGGTTGTTGTCACCGGGGAGCTGTTTTTT | CASSQDLGVVVTGELFF | TRBV4-1 | 17 | - | TRBJ2-2 | -
TGCGCCAGCAGCCAAAAGGGACAGGGAGCCTACGAGCAGTACTTC | CASSQKGQGAYEQYF | TRBV4-1 | 15 | - | TRBJ2-7 | TRBD1
TGCGCCAGCAGCCAAAGGAAAGGGACAGTCCTCTCCTACAATGAGCAGTTCTTC | CASSQRKGTVLSYNEQFF | TRBV4-3 | 18 | - | TRBJ2-1 | TRBD1
TGCGCCAGCAGCCCGGCGGGACAAAGGGGAGGCTCACCCCTCCACTTT | CASSPAGQRGGSPLHF | TRBV4-1 | 16 | - | TRBJ1-6 | -
TGCGCCAGCAGCCAAGGGCTGGGCTCTGGAAACACCATATATTTT | CASSQGLGSGNTIYF | TRBV4-1 | 15 | - | TRBJ1-3 | -
TGTGCCAGCAGCGTTCACAGGTATCACACCGGGGAGCTGTTTTTT | CASSVHRYHTGELFF | TRBV9 | 15 | - | TRBJ2-2 | -
TGTGCCAGCAGCGGACCCTACACCGGGGAGCTGTTTTTT | CASSGPYTGELFF | TRBV25-1 | 13 | - | TRBJ2-2 | -
TGTGCCAGCAGTTTAGTTGGAGGGGGTTCCTACGAGCAGTACTTC | CASSLVGGGSYEQYF | TRBV6-5 | 15 | - | TRBJ2-7 | -
TGTGCCAGCAGCCTAGGGGGCGCCGCTTACGAGCAGTACTTC | CASSLGGAAYEQYF | TRBV7-9 | 14 | - | TRBJ2-7 | TRBD1
TGTGCCAGCAGTGTAGGGAGGGGGCAGGGTAACGAAAAACTGTTTTTT | CASSVGRGQGNEKLFF | TRBV25-1 | 16 | - | TRBJ1-4 | TRBD1
TGTGCCAGCAGCTCGGCGACAGGGGTCAGTCAGCCCCAGCATTTT | CASSSATGVSQPQHF | TRBV7-9 | 15 | - | TRBJ1-5 | TRBD1
TGTGCCACCAACGACCGCGCCGGGGGATACGAGCAGTACTTC | CATNDRAGGYEQYF | TRBV10-3 | 14 | - | TRBJ2-7 | -
TGCAGCGTTCCAGGACAGGACACTGAAGCTTTCTTT | CSVPGQDTEAFF | TRBV29-1 | 12 | few | TRBJ1-1 | TRBD1
TGTGCCAGCAGTTTATGGGGTAGCCTAGGGAACACCGGGGAGCTGTTTTTT | CASSLWGSLGNTGELFF | TRBV28 | 17 | - | TRBJ2-2 | -
TGTGCCAGCAGACCACGGGACTACATCACAGATACGCAGTATTTT | CASRPRDYITDTQYF | TRBV7-9 | 15 | once | TRBJ2-3 | TRBD2
TGTGCCAGCAGTGAAGCTGGCCGGGGCTTCGAAGAGACCCAGTACTTC | CASSEAGRGFEETQYF | TRBV6-1 | 16 | once | TRBJ2-5 | -
TGTGCCAGCAGTTTATCCGGGACAGGGGGGTACGAGCAGTACTTC | CASSLSGTGGYEQYF | TRBV27 | 15 | once | TRBJ2-7 | TRBD1
TGCGCCAGCAGCCCCCGTACCGGGACAGGTACCTTTCGGGGGGACGAGCAGTACTTC | CASSPRTGTGTFRGDEQYF | TRBV4-1 | 19 | - | TRBJ2-7 | -
TGTGCCAGCAGGGGGTTGACCGGGGAGCTGTTTTTT | CASRGLTGELFF | TRBV9 | 12 | - | TRBJ2-2 | -
TGTGCCAGTAGTATAGGGAACTATGAGCAGTTCTTC | CASSIGNYEQFF | TRBV19 | 12 | - | TRBJ2-1 | -
TGTGCCAGCAGCTTGACAGGGGGCGGGCAAGAGACCCAGTACTTC | CASSLTGGGQETQYF | TRBV7-3 | 15 | - | TRBJ2-5 | TRBD1
TGTGCCAGCACCTCGGACAGGGCGGCAGATACGCAGTATTTT | CASTSDRAADTQYF | TRBV2 | 14 | - | TRBJ2-3 | TRBD1
TGCGCCAGCAGCCCCGGCCCCCCTGGGGGCACAGATACGCAGTATTTT | CASSPGPPGGTDTQYF | TRBV4-1 | 16 | - | TRBJ2-3 | -
TGTGCCAGCAGCTTTGAGGCTAGCGGGCAGTACACCGGGGAGCTGTTTTTT | CASSFEASGQYTGELFF | TRBV5-6 | 17 | - | TRBJ2-2 | TRBD2
TGTGCCAGCAGCTTTGACAGGGGTGTCACCTTC | CASSFDRGVTF | TRBV7-8 | 11 | - | TRBJ1-2 | TRBD1
TGCAGCGTTGTTCTAGGGACAGGGGGTTTCTACGAGCAGTACTTC | CSVVLGTGGFYEQYF | TRBV29-1 | 15 | - | TRBJ2-7 | TRBD1
TGCGCCAGCAGTGACCGGGGACAGGTGAACTATGGCTACACCTTC | CASSDRGQVNYGYTF | TRBV10-2 | 15 | - | TRBJ1-2 | TRBD1
TGTGCCAGCAGCTTACGGGGTTACAATGAGCAGTTCTTC | CASSLRGYNEQFF | TRBV11-2 | 13 | - | TRBJ2-1 | -
TGTGCCAGCAGTATAGCGGGAGCTAGTTACGAGCAGTACTTC | CASSIAGASYEQYF | TRBV2 | 14 | few | TRBJ2-7 | TRBD2
TGTGCCAGCAGCCTCGTGGGGCCAGCTTACAATGAGCAGTTCTTC | CASSLVGPAYNEQFF | TRBV7-2 | 15 | - | TRBJ2-1 | -